Presented here are 21 T cell receptor beta chains from one specimen sequenced in a study of T cells expressing NK-cell markers. TCRdb re-called the 5' RACE reads and shows each CDR3 protein once, DNA omitted. The sample table sets out some 600,000 distinct CDR3 sequences. Input material: blood T cells: a sorted CD56 or NKG2C T cell subset, CD4+ or CD8+ T cells, or bulk PBMC T cells (not recorded which). The receptors originated from a man younger than 35 in good health.

This chain uses TRBV12-3 or TRBV12-4 with TRBJ1-1; TCRdb's assignment of TRBD1 cannot be checked, as there is no DNA. The CDR3 runs to 15 residues. This chain's CDR3 is CASSLLTGPNTEAFF.

The V call is TRBV7-2, the J call TRBJ2-7; the TRBD2 assignment by TCRdb is unverifiable without DNA. The germline CDR1 and CDR2 sequences are SGHTA and FQGNSA. The CDR3 covers 13 residues. Here the CDR3 reads CASSFGLAYEQYF.

The chain carries TRBV14 and TRBJ2-2; the TCRdb D gene call, TRBD2, has no DNA to confirm it. From germline, CDR1 is SGHDN and CDR2 FVKESK. The CDR3 sequence is 15 residues long. The CDR3 loop is CASSQRTGLVGELFF.

V gene TRBV7-6 combines with J gene TRBJ2-1; TCRdb indicates TRBD1, and absent DNA this call remains unverified. CDR1 and CDR2 (germline): SGHVS, FNYEAQ. This CDR3 is built from 16 residues. CDR3 amino acids: CASTPGPQVELDEQFF. The variable domain in full, with the rest retrieved from reference TRBV7-6 and TRBJ2-1, is GAGVSQSPRYKVTKRGQDVALRCDPISGHVSLYWYRQALGQGPEFLTYFNYEAQQDKSGLPNDRFSAERPEGSISTLTIQRTEQRDSAMYRCASTPGPQVELDEQFFGPGTRLTVL.

The gene calls are TRBV7-2 and TRBJ2-3; TCRdb's assignment of TRBD2 cannot be checked, as there is no DNA. There are 16 residues in the CDR3. Germline V gene sequence: CDR1 SGHTA, CDR2 FQGNSA. The CDR3 sequence is CANTPPGGRATDTQYF.

The rearrangement joins TRBV29-1 to TRBJ2-3; absent DNA, TCRdb's TRBD2 call cannot be checked. This CDR3 has 15 residues. CDR1 SQVTM and CDR2 ANQGSEA come from the germline V gene. CDR3 loop: CSVVTSGSPTDTQYF.

The genes are TRBV20-1 and TRBJ1-2. This CDR3 contains 13 residues. Germline CDR1 DFQATT, CDR2 SNEGSKA (reference sequence). This CDR3 is CSAPVVYHYGYTF.

This chain links TRBV7-7 with TRBJ2-5; the D call of TRBD2 rests on TCRdb alone, since no DNA is present to check it. The length of the CDR3 is 17 residues. Germline loops: CDR1 SSHAT, CDR2 FNYEAQ (reference sequence). The CDR3 sequence is CASSLAGGPAGQETQYF.

The chain joins TRBV20-1 to TRBJ2-3; TCRdb returns TRBD2, unconfirmable since there is no DNA. CDR1 is DFQATT and CDR2 is SNEGSKA in the germline V gene (reference sequence). This CDR3 is built from 16 residues. CDR3 in amino acids: CSARDYAGGWADTQYF.

This chain joins TRBV10-2 and TRBJ2-2; there is no DNA to check the TCRdb D call of TRBD1. The germline CDR1 and CDR2 sequences are WSHSY and SAAADI. The CDR3 contains 14 residues. This CDR3 reads CASSDLQGGGELFF.

This rearrangement joins TRBV29-1 to TRBJ2-3; TCRdb returns TRBD2, unconfirmable since there is no DNA. The CDR3 has 14 amino acids. The germline V gene encodes CDR1 SQVTM and CDR2 ANQGSEA. The CDR3 reads CSVGGGLRTDTQYF.

The chain combines TRBV6-1 with TRBJ2-1; there is no DNA to check the TCRdb D call of TRBD1. Germline V gene data show CDR1 as MNHNS and CDR2 as SASEGT. The CDR3 consists of 17 residues. The CDR3 spells CASSEKDRARLYNEQFF.

This chain uses TRBV12-3 or TRBV12-4 with TRBJ1-1; TCRdb's D call, TRBD1, is unchecked because there is no DNA. CDR3 length equals 12 residues. The CDR3 here is CASSPRDETAFF.

This chain links TRBV20-1 with TRBJ2-1; absent DNA, TCRdb's TRBD1 call cannot be checked. CDR1 is DFQATT and CDR2 is SNEGSKA in the germline V gene (reference sequence). This CDR3 has 14 amino acids. The CDR3 here is CSARDREHRDEQFF.

The chain has TRBV12-3 or TRBV12-4 and TRBJ2-5; the TCRdb D gene call, TRBD2, has no DNA to confirm it. This CDR3 has 16 amino acids. The CDR3 loop is CASSFSSGPSGWTQYF.

CDR3 sequence: CSVELLGSSGNTIYF. This chain uses TRBV29-1 with TRBJ1-3. The CDR3 extends over 15 amino acids. Germline loops: CDR1 SQVTM, CDR2 ANQGSEA.

The chain couples TRBV12-3 or TRBV12-4 to TRBJ2-5; TCRdb outputs TRBD2, but without DNA this stays unchecked. The CDR3 has 15 residues. The CDR3 loop is CASSLASGSSETQYF.

J is TRBJ2-6 and V is TRBV7-2; the TCRdb call, TRBD1, lacks DNA for checking. The CDR3 covers 14 residues. Germline V gives CDR1 SGHTA, CDR2 FQGNSA. CDR3 in amino acids: CARRDTSGANVLTF.

The CDR3 spells CASSTGQGRNNEQFF. The J gene is TRBJ2-1, the V gene TRBV5-5; TCRdb picks TRBD1, but there is no DNA to check that call. This CDR3 comprises 15 residues. The germline V gene has CDR1 SGHKS and CDR2 YYEKEE (reference sequence).

This sequence joins TRBV2 and TRBJ2-2; TCRdb outputs TRBD2, but without DNA this stays unchecked. Germline loops: CDR1 SNHLY, CDR2 FYNNEI. The CDR3 sequence is 16 residues long. CDR3 protein: CARERAEAANTGELFF.

The CDR3: CASSQQGKETQYF. The V gene is TRBV7-9, the J gene TRBJ2-5; TCRdb designates TRBD1, a call that cannot be tested without DNA. CDR3 length: 13 residues. CDR1 and CDR2 from the germline V gene are SEHNR and FQNEAQ (reference sequence).